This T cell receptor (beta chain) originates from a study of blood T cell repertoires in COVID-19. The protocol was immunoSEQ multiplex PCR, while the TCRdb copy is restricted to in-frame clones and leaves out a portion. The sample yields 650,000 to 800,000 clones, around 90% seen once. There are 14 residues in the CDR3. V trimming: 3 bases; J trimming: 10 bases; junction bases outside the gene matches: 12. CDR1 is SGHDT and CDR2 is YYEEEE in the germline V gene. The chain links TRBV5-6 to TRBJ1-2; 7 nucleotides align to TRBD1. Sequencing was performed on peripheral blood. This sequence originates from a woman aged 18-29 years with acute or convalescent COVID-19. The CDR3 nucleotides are TGTGCCAGCAGCTACTGGGACAGCGATTTTTACTACACCTTC. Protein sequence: CASSYWDSDFYYTF.